The clone carrying this T cell receptor (beta chain) came up once. The method was immunoSEQ multiplex PCR; TCRdb's version includes in-frame clones alone and lacks a portion of them. The sample contains about 1 million clones, 70% to 80% of which appear only once. This CDR3 has 12 amino acids. Deletions cut 2 bases from V and 1 base from J, with 3 bases between. Germline CDR1 SGHTS, CDR2 YDEGEE. Subsets obtained from CD4+ cells comprised CD45RA+ naive and CD45RA-negative memory cells. This sample is drawn from a study of shared clonotypes between healthy human individuals. The sequenced sample was memory CD4+ T cells sorted from blood. Subset: CD45RA-negative fraction. The receptor's source is a man younger than 30 in good health. V usage is TRBV5-8 and J usage is TRBJ2-5; D unclear. The CDR3: CASSLSQETQYF. The CDR3 nucleotides are TGTGCCAGCAGCTTATCCCAAGAGACCCAGTACTTC. Drawing the rest from reference TRBV5-8 and TRBJ2-5, the complete variable domain is EAGVTQSPTHLIKTRGQQATLRCSPISGHTSVYWYQQALGLGLQFLLWYDEGEERNRGNFPPRFSGRQFPNYSSELNVNALELEDSALYLCASSLSQETQYFGPGTRLLVL.